This TCR beta chain was recorded in a study of cytomegalovirus exposure and HLA in healthy donors. About this clone: Its antigen is unknown. Other DNA sequences in this specimen translate into the identical CDR3.

This CDR3 contains 17 residues. The V gene's germline CDR1 is SNHLY and CDR2 FYNNEI. V was pared by 1 base and J by 3 bases, with 2 bases of the junction left unmatched. The PCR had 60 Vbeta and 13 Jbeta primers. As processed by the authors: An analysis performed later counted around 80 million unique TCR beta chains (roughly 9.9 million of them shared). Using immunoSEQ multiplex PCR, the repertoire was profiled, and TCRdb retains in-frame clones only, with some absent. The V and J calls and clone size are taken from that table; D and trimming were inferred from the DNA. The table records 100,000 to 150,000 clones, 83% of them present only once. Regarding the study as a whole: The authors later linked a missense DCLRE1C variant to TCR beta V- and J-gene trimming. Some TCR beta chains (about 180 of them) were listed as cytomegalovirus-associated. DRB1 had the most TCR associations and HLA-C the fewest, a later analysis found, with rates varying by HLA locus.

This receptor was taken from a man aged 18 to 29 in good health and CMV-seropositive. The specimen was PBMCs. This chain uses TRBV2 with TRBJ2-3, with 15 bases aligning to TRBD2. The CDR3 coding sequence is TGTGCCAGCAGTGAAGGGACTAGCGGGGGGGCAACAGATACGCAGTATTTT. This translates into CASSEGTSGGATDTQYF.